This T cell receptor (beta chain) was sequenced during a study of T cells in Graves' hyperthyroidism and ophthalmopathy. The TCR beta CDR3 regions underwent amplification using RNA transcripts as the source. The HTBI set primed first-round TCR CDR3 RT-PCR. TCRdb re-analysed the multiplex PCR reads in MiXCR, keeping a single row per CDR3 protein. The repertoire holds around 340,000 distinct CDR3 sequences, over 15% seen once, with roughly 31% in the top ten. V lost 4 bases and J lost 1; bases outside the gene matches: 7. The CDR3 has 15 residues. Germline assignment: CDR1 SGHRS and CDR2 YFSETQ. This clonotype was detected many times.

The genes are TRBV5-1 and TRBJ2-7; TRBD2 matches at 8 bases. Material for sequencing was blood. The sequence derives from a man under 40 with Graves' hyperthyroidism. CDR3 sequence reads: CASSPPGGASYEQYF. For the CDR3, the DNA is TGCGCCAGCAGCCCACCCGGGGGGGCATCCTACGAGCAGTACTTC. The whole variable domain, remainder taken from reference TRBV5-1 and TRBJ2-7, is KAGVTQTPRYLIKTRGQQVTLSCSPISGHRSVSWYQQTPGQGLQFLFEYFSETQRNKGNFPGRFSGRQFSNSRSEMNVSTLELGDSALYLCASSPPGGASYEQYFGPGTRLTVT.